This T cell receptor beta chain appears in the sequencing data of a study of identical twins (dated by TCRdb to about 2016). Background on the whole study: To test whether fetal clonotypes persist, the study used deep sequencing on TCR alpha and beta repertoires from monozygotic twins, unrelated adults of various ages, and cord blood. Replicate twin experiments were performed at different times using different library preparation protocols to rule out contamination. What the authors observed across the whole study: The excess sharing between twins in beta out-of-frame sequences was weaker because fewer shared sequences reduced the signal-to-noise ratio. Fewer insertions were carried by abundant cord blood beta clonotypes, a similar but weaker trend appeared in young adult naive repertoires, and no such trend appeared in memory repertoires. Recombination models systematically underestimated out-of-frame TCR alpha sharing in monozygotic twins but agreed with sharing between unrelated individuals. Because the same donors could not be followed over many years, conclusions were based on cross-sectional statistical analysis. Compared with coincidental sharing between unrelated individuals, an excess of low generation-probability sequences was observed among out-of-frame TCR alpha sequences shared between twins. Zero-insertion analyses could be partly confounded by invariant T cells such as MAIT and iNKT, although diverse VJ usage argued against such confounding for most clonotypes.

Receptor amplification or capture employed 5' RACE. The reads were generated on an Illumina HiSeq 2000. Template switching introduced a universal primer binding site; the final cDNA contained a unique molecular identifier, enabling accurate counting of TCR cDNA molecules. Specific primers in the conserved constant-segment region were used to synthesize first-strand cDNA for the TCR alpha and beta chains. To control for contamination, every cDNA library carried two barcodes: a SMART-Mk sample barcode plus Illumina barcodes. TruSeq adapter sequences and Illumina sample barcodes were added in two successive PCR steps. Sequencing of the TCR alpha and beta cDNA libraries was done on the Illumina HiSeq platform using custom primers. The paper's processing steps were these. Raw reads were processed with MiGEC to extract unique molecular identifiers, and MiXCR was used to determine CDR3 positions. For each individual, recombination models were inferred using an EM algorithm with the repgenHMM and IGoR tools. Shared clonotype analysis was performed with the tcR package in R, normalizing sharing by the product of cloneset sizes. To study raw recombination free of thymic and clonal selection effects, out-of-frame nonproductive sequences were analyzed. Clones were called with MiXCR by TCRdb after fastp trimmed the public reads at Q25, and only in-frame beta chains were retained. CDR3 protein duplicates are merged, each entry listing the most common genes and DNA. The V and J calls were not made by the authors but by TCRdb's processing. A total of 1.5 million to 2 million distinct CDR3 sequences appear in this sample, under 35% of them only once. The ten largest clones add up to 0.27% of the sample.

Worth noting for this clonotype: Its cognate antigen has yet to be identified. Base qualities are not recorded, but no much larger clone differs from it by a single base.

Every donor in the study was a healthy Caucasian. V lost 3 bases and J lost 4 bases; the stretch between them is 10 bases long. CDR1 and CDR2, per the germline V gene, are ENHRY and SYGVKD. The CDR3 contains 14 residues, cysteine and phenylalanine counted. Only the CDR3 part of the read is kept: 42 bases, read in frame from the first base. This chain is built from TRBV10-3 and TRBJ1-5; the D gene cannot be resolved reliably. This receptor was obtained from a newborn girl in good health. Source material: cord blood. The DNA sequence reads TGTGCCATCAGTGATTTTCAGTCAAATCAGCCCCAGCATTTT. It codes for CAISDFQSNQPQHF.